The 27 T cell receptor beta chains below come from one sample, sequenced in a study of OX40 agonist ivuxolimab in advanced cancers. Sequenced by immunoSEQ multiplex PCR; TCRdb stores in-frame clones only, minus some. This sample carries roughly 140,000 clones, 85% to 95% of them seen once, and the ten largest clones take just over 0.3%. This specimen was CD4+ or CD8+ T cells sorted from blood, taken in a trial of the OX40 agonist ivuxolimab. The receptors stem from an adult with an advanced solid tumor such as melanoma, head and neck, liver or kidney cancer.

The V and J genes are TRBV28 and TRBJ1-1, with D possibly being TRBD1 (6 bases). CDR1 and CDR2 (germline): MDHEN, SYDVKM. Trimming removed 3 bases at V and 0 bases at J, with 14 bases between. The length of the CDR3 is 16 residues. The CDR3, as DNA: TGTGCCAGCAGTTTGACAGGTAGATTCATGAACACTGAAGCTTTCTTT. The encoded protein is CASSLTGRFMNTEAFF.

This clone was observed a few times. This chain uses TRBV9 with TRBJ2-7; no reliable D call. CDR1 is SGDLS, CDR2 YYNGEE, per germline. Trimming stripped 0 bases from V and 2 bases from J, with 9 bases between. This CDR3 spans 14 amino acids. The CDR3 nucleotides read TGTGCCAGCAGCGTAGGGGTCATAACCTACGAGCAGTACTTC. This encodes CASSVGVITYEQYF.

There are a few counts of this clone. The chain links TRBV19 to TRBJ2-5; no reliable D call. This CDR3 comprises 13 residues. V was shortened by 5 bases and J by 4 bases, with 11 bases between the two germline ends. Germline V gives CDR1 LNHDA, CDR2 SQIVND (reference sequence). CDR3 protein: CASSVPTGETQYF. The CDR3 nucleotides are TGTGCCAGTAGTGTCCCGACCGGAGAGACCCAGTACTTC.

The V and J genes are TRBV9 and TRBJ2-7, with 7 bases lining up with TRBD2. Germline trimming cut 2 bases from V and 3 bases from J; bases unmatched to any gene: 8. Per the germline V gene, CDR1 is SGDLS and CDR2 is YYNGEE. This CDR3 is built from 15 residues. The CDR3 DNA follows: TGTGCCAGCAGCGTCCGGGGGGAACTGGTCTACGAGCAGTACTTC. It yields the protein CASSVRGELVYEQYF.

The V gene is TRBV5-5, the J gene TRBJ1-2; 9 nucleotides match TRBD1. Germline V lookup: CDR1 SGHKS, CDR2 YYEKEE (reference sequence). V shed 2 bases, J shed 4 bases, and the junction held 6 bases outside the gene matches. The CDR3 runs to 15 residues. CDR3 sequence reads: CASSFSGTGFYGYTF. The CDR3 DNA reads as TGTGCCAGCAGCTTTAGCGGGACAGGGTTCTATGGCTACACCTTC.

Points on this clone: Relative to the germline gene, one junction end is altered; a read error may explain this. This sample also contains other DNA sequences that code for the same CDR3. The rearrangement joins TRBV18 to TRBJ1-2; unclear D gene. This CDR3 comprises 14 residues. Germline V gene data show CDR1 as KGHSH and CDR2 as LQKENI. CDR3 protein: CASSPIDRAYGYTF. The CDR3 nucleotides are TGTGCAAGCTCACCAATCGACCGGGCCTATGGCTACACCTTC.

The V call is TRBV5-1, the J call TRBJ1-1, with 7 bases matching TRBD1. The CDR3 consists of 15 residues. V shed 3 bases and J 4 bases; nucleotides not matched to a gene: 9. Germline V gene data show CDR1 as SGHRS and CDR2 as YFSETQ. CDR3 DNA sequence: TGCGCCAGCAGCTCATTACAGGGGCTGGGCACTGAAGCTTTCTTT. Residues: CASSSLQGLGTEAFF.

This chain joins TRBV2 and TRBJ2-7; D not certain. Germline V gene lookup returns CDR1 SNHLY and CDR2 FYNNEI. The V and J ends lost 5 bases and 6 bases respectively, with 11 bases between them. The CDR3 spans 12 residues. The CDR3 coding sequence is TGTGCCAGCAGTTGGACCCTAATCGAGCAGTACTTC. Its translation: CASSWTLIEQYF.

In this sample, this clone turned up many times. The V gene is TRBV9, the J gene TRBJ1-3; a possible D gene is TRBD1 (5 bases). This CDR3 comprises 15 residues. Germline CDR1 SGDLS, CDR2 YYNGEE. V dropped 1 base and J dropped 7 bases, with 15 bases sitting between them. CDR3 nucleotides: TGTGCCAGCAGCGTATGGGGGGACGCCCGGAACACCATATATTTT. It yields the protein CASSVWGDARNTIYF. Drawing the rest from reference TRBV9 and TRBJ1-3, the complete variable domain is DSGVTQTPKHLITATGQRVTLRCSPRSGDLSVYWYQQSLDQGLQFLIQYYNGEERAKGNILERFSAQQFPDLHSELNLSSLELGDSALYFCASSVWGDARNTIYFGEGSWLTVV.

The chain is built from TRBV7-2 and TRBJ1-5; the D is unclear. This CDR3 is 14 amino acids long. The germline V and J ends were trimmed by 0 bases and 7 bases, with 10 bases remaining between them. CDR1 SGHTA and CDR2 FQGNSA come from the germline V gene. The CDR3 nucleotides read TGTGCCAGCAGCTTAGCGGTCGGGGTCCAGCCCCAGCATTTT. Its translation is CASSLAVGVQPQHF.

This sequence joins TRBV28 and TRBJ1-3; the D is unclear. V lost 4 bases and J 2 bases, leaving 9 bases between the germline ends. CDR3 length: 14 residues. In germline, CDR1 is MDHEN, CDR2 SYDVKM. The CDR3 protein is CASSSRATGNTIYF. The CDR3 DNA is TGTGCCAGCAGTTCCCGGGCCACTGGAAACACCATATATTTT.

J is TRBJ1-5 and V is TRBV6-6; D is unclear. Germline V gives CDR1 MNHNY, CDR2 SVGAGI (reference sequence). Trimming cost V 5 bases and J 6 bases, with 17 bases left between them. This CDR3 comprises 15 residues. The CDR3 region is CASSLRRGPGQPQHF. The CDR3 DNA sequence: TGTGCCAGCAGTCTACGCCGGGGTCCCGGTCAGCCCCAGCATTTT.

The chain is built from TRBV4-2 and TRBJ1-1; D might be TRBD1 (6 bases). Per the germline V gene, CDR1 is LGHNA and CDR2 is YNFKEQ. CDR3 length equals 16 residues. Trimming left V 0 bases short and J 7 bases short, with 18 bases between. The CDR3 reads CASSQDRVSGADEAFF. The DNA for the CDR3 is TGTGCCAGCAGCCAAGATCGGGTATCGGGGGCTGATGAAGCTTTCTTT.

The DNA for the CDR3 is TGTGCCACCAGCAGAGCAGGGACAGGGGGTACCGGGGAGCTGTTTTTT. It translates to CATSRAGTGGTGELFF. This chain connects TRBV15 to TRBJ2-2; 11 bases agree with TRBD1. This CDR3 is built from 16 residues. V shed 1 base and J 5 bases; nucleotides not matched to a gene: 3. Germline CDR1 reads LNHNV; CDR2 reads YYDKDF (reference sequence).

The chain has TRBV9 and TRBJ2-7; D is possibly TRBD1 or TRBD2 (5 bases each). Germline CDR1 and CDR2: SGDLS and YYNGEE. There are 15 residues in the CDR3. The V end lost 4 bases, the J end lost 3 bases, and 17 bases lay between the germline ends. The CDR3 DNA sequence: TGTGCCAGCAGCCGTAGGGGAGACATCGTCTACGAGCAGTACTTC. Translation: CASSRRGDIVYEQYF.

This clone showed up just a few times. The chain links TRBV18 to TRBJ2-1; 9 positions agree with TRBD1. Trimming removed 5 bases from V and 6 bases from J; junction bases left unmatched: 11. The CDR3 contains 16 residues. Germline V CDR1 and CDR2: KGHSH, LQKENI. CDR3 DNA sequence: TGTGCCAGCTCAACCACCTGGGGACAGGGCGCCAATGAGCAGTTCTTC. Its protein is CASSTTWGQGANEQFF.

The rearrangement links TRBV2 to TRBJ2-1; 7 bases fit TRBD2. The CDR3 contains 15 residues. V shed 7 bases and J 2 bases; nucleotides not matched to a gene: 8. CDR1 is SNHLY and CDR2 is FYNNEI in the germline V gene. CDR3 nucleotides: TGTGCCAGCAACCCGGGGCTAGCGGCCTACAATGAGCAGTTCTTC. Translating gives CASNPGLAAYNEQFF. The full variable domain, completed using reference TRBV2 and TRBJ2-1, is EPEVTQTPSHQVTQMGQEVILRCVPISNHLYFYWYRQILGQKVEFLVSFYNNEISEKSEIFDDQFSVERPDGSNFTLKIRSTKLEDSAMYFCASNPGLAAYNEQFFGPGTRLTVL.

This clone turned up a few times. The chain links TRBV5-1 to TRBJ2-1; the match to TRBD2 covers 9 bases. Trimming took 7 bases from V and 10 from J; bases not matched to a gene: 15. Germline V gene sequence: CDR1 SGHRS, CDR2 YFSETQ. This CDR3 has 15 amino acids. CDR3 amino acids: CASHRETSGPREQFF. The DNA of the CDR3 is TGCGCCAGCCACCGGGAGACTAGCGGTCCCCGGGAGCAGTTCTTC.

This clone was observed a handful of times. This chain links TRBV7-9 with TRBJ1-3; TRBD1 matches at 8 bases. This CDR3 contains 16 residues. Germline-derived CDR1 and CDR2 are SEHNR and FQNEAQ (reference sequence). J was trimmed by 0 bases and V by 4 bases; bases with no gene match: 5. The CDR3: CASSWEGTGSGNTIYF. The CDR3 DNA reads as TGTGCCAGCAGCTGGGAGGGGACAGGCTCTGGAAACACCATATATTTT.

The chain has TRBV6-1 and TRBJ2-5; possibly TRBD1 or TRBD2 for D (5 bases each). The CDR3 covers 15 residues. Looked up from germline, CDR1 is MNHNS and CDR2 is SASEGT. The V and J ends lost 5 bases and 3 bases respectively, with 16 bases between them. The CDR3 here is CASSRGVGPEETQYF. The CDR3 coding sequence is TGTGCCAGCAGTCGAGGGGTAGGGCCGGAAGAGACCCAGTACTTC.

The DNA for the CDR3 is TGTGCCAGCAGCTTCCCTGGAGGTTCACCCCTCCACTTT. This codes for CASSFPGGSPLHF. The genes are TRBV7-8 and TRBJ1-6, with D unresolved. V gave up 3 bases and J gave up 9 bases, with 9 bases separating them. The length of the CDR3 is 13 residues. Germline CDR1 SGHVS, CDR2 FQNEAQ. Full variable domain (rest looked up from reference TRBV7-8 and TRBJ1-6): GAGVSQSPRYKVAKRGQDVALRCDPISGHVSLFWYQQALGQGPEFLTYFQNEAQLDKSGLPSDRFFAERPEGSVSTLKIQRTQQEDSAVYLCASSFPGGSPLHFGNGTRLTVT.

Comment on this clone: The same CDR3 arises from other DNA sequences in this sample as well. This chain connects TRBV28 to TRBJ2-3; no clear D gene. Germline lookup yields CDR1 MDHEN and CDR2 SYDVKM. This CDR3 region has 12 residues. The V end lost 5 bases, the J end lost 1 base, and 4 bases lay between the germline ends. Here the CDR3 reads CASSLRTDTQYF. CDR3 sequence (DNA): TGTGCCAGCAGTCTACGCACAGATACGCAGTATTTT. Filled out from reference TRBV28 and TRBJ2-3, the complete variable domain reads DVKVTQSSRYLVKRTGEKVFLECVQDMDHENMFWYRQDPGLGLRLIYFSYDVKMKEKGDIPEGYSVSREKKERFSLILESASTNQTSMYLCASSLRTDTQYFGPGTRLTVL.

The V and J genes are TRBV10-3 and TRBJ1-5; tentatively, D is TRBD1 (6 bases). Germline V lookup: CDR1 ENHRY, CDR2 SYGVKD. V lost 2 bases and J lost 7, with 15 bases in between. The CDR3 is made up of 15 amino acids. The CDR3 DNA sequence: TGTGCCATCAGTGAGGGACAGTTCGAATTACAGCCCCAGCATTTT. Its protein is CAISEGQFELQPQHF.

Here the CDR3 reads CASSLVGAGDEKLFF. The CDR3 DNA follows: TGTGCCAGCAGCTTAGTTGGGGCCGGGGATGAAAAACTGTTTTTT. This rearrangement joins TRBV7-2 to TRBJ1-4; possible D gene TRBD1, 5 bases. The V gene lost 1 base and the J gene lost 6 bases, with 12 bases spanning the gap. This CDR3 spans 15 amino acids. From germline, CDR1 is SGHTA and CDR2 FQGNSA.

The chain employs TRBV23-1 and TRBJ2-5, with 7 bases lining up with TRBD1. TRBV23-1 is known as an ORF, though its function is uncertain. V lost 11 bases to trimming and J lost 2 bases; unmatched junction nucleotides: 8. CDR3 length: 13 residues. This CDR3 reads CACPGTVQETQYF. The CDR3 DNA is TGCGCCTGCCCTGGGACAGTTCAAGAGACCCAGTACTTC.

The CDR3 DNA sequence: TGTGCCTGGAACCTTCGGCGGGATGGCTACACCTTC. Encoded protein: CAWNLRRDGYTF. The chain has TRBV30 and TRBJ1-2, with unresolved D. Trimming took 4 bases from V and 6 from J, leaving 12 bases between them. This CDR3 contains 12 residues. CDR1 GTSNPN and CDR2 SVGIG come from the germline V gene (reference sequence).

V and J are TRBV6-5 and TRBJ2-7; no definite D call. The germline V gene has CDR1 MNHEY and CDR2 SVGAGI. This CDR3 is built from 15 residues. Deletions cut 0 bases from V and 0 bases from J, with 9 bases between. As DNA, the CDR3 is TGTGCCAGCAGTTACTCAACCTCAAGCTCCTACGAGCAGTACTTC. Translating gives CASSYSTSSSYEQYF.